This T cell receptor (beta chain) came from a study of blood T cell repertoires in COVID-19. At the level of the study: Specimens from acute and convalescent COVID-19 originated in the United States, Italy and Spain. From T cells, B-cell-depleted T cells, or PBMCs came the material, which was cDNA or gDNA.

J gave up 3 bases and V 2 bases, and 5 bases lay outside the gene matches. The V gene's germline CDR1 is SGHDT and CDR2 YYEEEE. The CDR3 runs to 15 residues. Per the authors' pipeline: Estimation of nucleated cell counts was performed using reference gene primer amplification. Method: immunoSEQ multiplex PCR; TCRdb's copy keeps in-frame clones and lacks some. D and trimming were read from the DNA, whereas the V and J calls and clone size are those reported in that table. Among approximately 440,000 clones, approximately 89% were seen once, and the ten largest hold around 12%. The origin of this receptor is a woman in her 50s with COVID-19, enrolled during active disease. This rearrangement joins TRBV5-6 to TRBJ1-2; 9 nucleotides agree with TRBD1. Sequencing input: peripheral blood. The CDR3 reads CASSLPDRGDYGYTF. The DNA for the CDR3 is TGTGCCAGCAGCTTACCTGACAGGGGGGACTATGGCTACACCTTC.